This TCR beta chain emerged from a study of blood T cell repertoires in COVID-19. Overall study context: COVID-19 samples from acute and convalescent phases originated in the United States, Italy and Spain.

Measured with immunoSEQ multiplex PCR; TCRdb has only the in-frame clones, and not every one. This table holds some 150,000 clones, about 84% found once. The clonotype comes from a human donor in a cohort sampled during active COVID-19. The sample consisted of peripheral blood.

CDR3 nucleotides: TGTGCCAGCAGCTTGGTTGGAGAGGGGGCCTACGAGCAGTACTTC. It yields the protein CASSLVGEGAYEQYF. The gene calls are TRBV5-5 and TRBJ2-7; the D gene is possibly TRBD1 (6 bases). V lost 0 bases to trimming and J lost 2 bases, with 12 bases between them. Germline V gene data show CDR1 as SGHKS and CDR2 as YYEKEE (reference sequence). This CDR3 is 15 amino acids long.